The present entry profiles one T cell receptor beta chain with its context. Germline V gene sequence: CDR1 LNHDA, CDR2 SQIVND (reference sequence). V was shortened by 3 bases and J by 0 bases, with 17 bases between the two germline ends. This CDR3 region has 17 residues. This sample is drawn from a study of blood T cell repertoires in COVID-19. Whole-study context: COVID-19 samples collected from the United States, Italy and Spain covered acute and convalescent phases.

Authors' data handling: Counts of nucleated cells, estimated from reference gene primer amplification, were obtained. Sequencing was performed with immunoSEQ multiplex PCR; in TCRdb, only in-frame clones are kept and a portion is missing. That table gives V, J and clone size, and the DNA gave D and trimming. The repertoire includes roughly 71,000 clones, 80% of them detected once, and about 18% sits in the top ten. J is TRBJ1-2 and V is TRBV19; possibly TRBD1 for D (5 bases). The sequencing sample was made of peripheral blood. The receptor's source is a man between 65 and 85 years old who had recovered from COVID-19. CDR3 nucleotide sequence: TGTGCCAGTAGTATCAAGACAGAATTTTCCCCTAACTATGGCTACACCTTC. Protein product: CASSIKTEFSPNYGYTF.